Listed here are 22 T cell receptor beta chains from one sample, sequenced in a study of cytomegalovirus exposure and HLA in healthy donors. It was with 60 Vbeta and 13 Jbeta primers that the PCR ran. Only in-frame clones appear in the TCRdb table, and some are missing; sequencing was by immunoSEQ multiplex PCR. The data show some 130,000 clones, with approximately 61% seen just once and approximately 1.6% held by the top ten. Sequencing used PBMCs. The receptors come from a human donor in good health.

The table lists this clone with a few counts. The CDR3 here is CAHQGARVAHGELFF. CDR3 nucleotides: TGTGCTCACCAGGGGGCACGGGTTGCCCACGGGGAGCTGTTTTTT. The chain couples TRBV28 to TRBJ2-2, with 8 positions matching TRBD1. The length of the CDR3 is 15 residues. The germline CDR1 and CDR2 sequences are MDHEN and SYDVKM.

This rearrangement joins TRBV28 to TRBJ1-3; D may be TRBD1 (5 bases). The CDR3 sequence is 16 residues long. Germline-derived CDR1 and CDR2 are MDHEN and SYDVKM. The V end lost 3 bases, the J end lost 2 bases, and 14 bases lay between the germline ends. CDR3 bases: TGTGCCAGCAGTTTGATGACAGCTAACCCTGGAAACACCATATATTTT. It specifies CASSLMTANPGNTIYF.

The chain carries TRBV19 and TRBJ1-3; the match to TRBD1 covers 7 bases. The CDR3 has 14 residues. V was clipped by 10 bases and J by 2 bases; unmatched bases: 8. Germline V gene sequence: CDR1 LNHDA, CDR2 SQIVND (reference sequence). CDR3 DNA sequence: TGTGCCACCGTGGACAGGAACCCTGGAAACACCATATATTTT. Encoded protein: CATVDRNPGNTIYF.

The chain recombines TRBV7-3 with TRBJ1-1; 9 nucleotides agree with TRBD1. The trim removed 5 bases at V and 1 base at J, leaving 8 bases unmatched. CDR3 length equals 16 residues. Germline CDR1 SGHTA, CDR2 FQGTGA. CDR3 in DNA: TGTGCCAGCAGCCCTTCACCGGGACAGGGGAACACTGAAGCTTTCTTT. Its translation: CASSPSPGQGNTEAFF. Complete variable domain (other parts from reference TRBV7-3 and TRBJ1-1): GAGVSQTPSNKVTEKGKYVELRCDPISGHTALYWYRQSLGQGPEFLIYFQGTGAADDSGLPNDRFFAVRPEGSVSTLKIQRTERGDSAVYLCASSPSPGQGNTEAFFGQGTRLTVV.

Details on this clone: One junction end does not reproduce the germline sequence, and a read error may be involved. The chain carries TRBV28 and TRBJ1-2; D remains ambiguous. Germline V gene lookup returns CDR1 MDHEN and CDR2 SYDVKM. This CDR3 comprises 14 residues. The CDR3 sequence is CASSLSARYASTAF. CDR3 DNA: TGTGCCAGCAGTTTGAGTGCTCGCTACGCCTCTACGGCCTTC.

The V call is TRBV11-3, the J call TRBJ2-7, with 12 bases matching TRBD2. This CDR3 is 16 amino acids long. Looked up from germline, CDR1 is SGHNT and CDR2 is YENEEA. V shed 4 bases, J shed 2 bases, and the junction held 6 bases outside the gene matches. The CDR3 reads CASSSPLAGGTYEQYF. DNA for the CDR3: TGTGCCAGCAGCTCCCCTCTAGCGGGAGGGACCTACGAGCAGTACTTC.

This chain connects TRBV5-5 to TRBJ2-7; 10 bases agree with TRBD1. Germline V gives CDR1 SGHKS, CDR2 YYEKEE (reference sequence). This CDR3 is built from 15 residues. Germline trimming cut 3 bases from V and 5 bases from J; bases unmatched to any gene: 8. The chain's CDR3 is CASSSPGTGAHEQYF. In nucleotides, the CDR3 is TGTGCCAGCAGCTCTCCCGGGACAGGGGCCCACGAGCAGTACTTC.

The chain couples TRBV11-3 to TRBJ2-1; TRBD2 is a possible D gene (6 bases). The CDR3 covers 15 residues. Trimming shortened V by 1 base and J by 4 bases, and 11 bases separated the two germline ends. Looked up from germline, CDR1 is SGHNT and CDR2 is YENEEA. Here the CDR3 reads CASSLAAGSYNEQFF. CDR3 DNA: TGTGCCAGCAGCTTAGCAGCGGGCTCTTACAATGAGCAGTTCTTC.

The rearrangement joins TRBV6-5 to TRBJ2-3; TRBD1 matches at 7 bases. The CDR3 runs 14 residues. V dropped 6 bases and J dropped 3; count of bases not matched to a gene: 6. The germline gives CDR1 MNHEY, CDR2 SVGAGI. The chain's CDR3 is CASRRGRGTDTQYF. The CDR3 DNA reads as TGTGCCAGCAGAAGGGGGCGCGGGACAGATACGCAGTATTTT.

V gene TRBV19 combines with J gene TRBJ2-7, with 7 positions matching TRBD1. The V gene end was trimmed by 1 base and the J gene end by 0 bases; junction bases not matched to a gene: 3. Per germline, CDR1 LNHDA and CDR2 SQIVND (reference sequence). The CDR3 is made up of 15 amino acids. CDR3 DNA: TGTGCCAGTAGTATAGCTCCAGGGGGCTCCTACGAGCAGTACTTC. This codes for CASSIAPGGSYEQYF. Based on the CDR3 plus reference TRBV19 and TRBJ2-7, the full variable domain is DGGITQSPKYLFRKEGQNVTLSCEQNLNHDAMYWYRQDPGQGLRLIYYSQIVNDFQKGDIAEGYSVSREKKESFPLTVTSAQKNPTAFYLCASSIAPGGSYEQYFGPGTRLTVT.

This rearrangement joins TRBV11-3 to TRBJ2-7; D unclear. The V end was cut by 5 bases, the J end by 0 bases, with 11 bases between. The length of the CDR3 is 14 residues. Germline V gene sequence: CDR1 SGHNT, CDR2 YENEEA. CDR3 DNA: TGTGCCAGCAGCAACCGTCCAGACTCCTACGAGCAGTACTTC. Its protein is CASSNRPDSYEQYF. The entire variable domain, with the rest obtained from reference TRBV11-3 and TRBJ2-7, is as follows: EAGVVQSPRYKIIEKKQPVAFWCNPISGHNTLYWYLQNLGQGPELLIRYENEEAVDDSQLPKDRFSAERLKGVDSTLKIQPAELGDSAVYLCASSNRPDSYEQYFGPGTRLTVT.

The gene calls are TRBV10-3 and TRBJ1-4; 7 bases match TRBD1. The trim removed 6 bases at V and 3 bases at J, leaving 10 bases unmatched. The CDR3 is made up of 16 amino acids. Germline assignment: CDR1 ENHRY and CDR2 SYGVKD. The CDR3 DNA reads as TGTGCCATCAGAGCGGAGGGGGCGCAGTCTAATGAAAAACTGTTTTTT. Translated, it gives CAIRAEGAQSNEKLFF.

The chain combines TRBV18 with TRBJ2-3, with a tentative D call TRBD2 (6 bases). From germline, CDR1 is KGHSH and CDR2 LQKENI. This CDR3 spans 14 amino acids. The germline V and J ends were trimmed by 3 bases and 0 bases, with 7 bases remaining between them. The CDR3 reads CASSPSGSTDTQYF. The DNA for the CDR3 is TGTGCCAGCTCACCCAGCGGGAGCACAGATACGCAGTATTTT. Looking up the rest from reference TRBV18 and TRBJ2-3 gives the full variable domain: NAGVMQNPRHLVRRRGQEARLRCSPMKGHSHVYWYRQLPEEGLKFMVYLQKENIIDESGMPKERFSAEFPKEGPSILRIQQVVRGDSAAYFCASSPSGSTDTQYFGPGTRLTVL.

Turning to this clone: Other nucleotide sequences in the sample specify the same CDR3. V usage is TRBV5-1 and J usage is TRBJ2-7, with 10 bases fitting TRBD1. Germline values: CDR1 SGHRS, CDR2 YFSETQ. The V gene end was trimmed by 3 bases and the J gene end by 4 bases; junction bases not matched to a gene: 4. This CDR3 is 14 amino acids long. CDR3 amino acids: CASSSGTGDYEQYF. CDR3 nucleotides: TGCGCCAGCAGCTCCGGGACAGGGGATTACGAGCAGTACTTC.

The V and J genes are TRBV28 and TRBJ2-3; TRBD1 is a possible D gene (5 bases). Germline V gene sequence: CDR1 MDHEN, CDR2 SYDVKM. This CDR3 comprises 14 residues. Trimming took off 6 bases at V and 2 bases at J, with 12 bases between the two ends. CDR3 loop: CASRLTGTTDTQYF. Here the CDR3 DNA reads TGTGCCAGCAGACTTACAGGTACCACAGATACGCAGTATTTT.

This chain joins TRBV7-9 and TRBJ2-1; D is possibly TRBD1 (6 bases). The CDR3 covers 14 residues. Germline V gene lookup returns CDR1 SEHNR and CDR2 FQNEAQ (reference sequence). V was trimmed by 4 bases and J by 6 bases, leaving 13 bases between them. CDR3 bases: TGTGCCAGCAGCTCCCGAAGGGGGTTCAATGAGCAGTTCTTC. Its protein is CASSSRRGFNEQFF.

This chain connects TRBV11-3 to TRBJ2-5, with a tentative D call TRBD1 (5 bases). V was cut by 5 bases and J by 1 base, with 14 bases left in between. The CDR3 is 15 amino acids. The germline gives CDR1 SGHNT, CDR2 YENEEA. The CDR3 region is CASSHRQGSQETQYF. CDR3 bases: TGTGCCAGCAGCCACCGCCAGGGTTCCCAAGAGACCCAGTACTTC.

The CDR3: CASSPRQGDNEQFF. DNA of the CDR3: TGTGCCAGCTCACCACGACAGGGCGACAATGAGCAGTTCTTC. The rearrangement joins TRBV18 to TRBJ2-1, with 7 bases fitting TRBD1. V dropped 1 base and J dropped 5; count of bases not matched to a gene: 2. Per germline, CDR1 KGHSH and CDR2 LQKENI. The CDR3 contains 14 residues.

The chain couples TRBV7-3 to TRBJ1-1; 8 bases line up with TRBD1. With V trimmed by 5 bases and J by 6 bases, 8 bases remained unmatched. Per the germline V gene, CDR1 is SGHTA and CDR2 is FQGTGA. This CDR3 is 14 amino acids long. The CDR3 protein is CASSVDRGSPEAFF. The CDR3 nucleotides are TGTGCCAGCAGCGTAGACAGGGGAAGCCCTGAAGCTTTCTTT. Variable domain in full (rest from reference TRBV7-3 and TRBJ1-1): GAGVSQTPSNKVTEKGKYVELRCDPISGHTALYWYRQSLGQGPEFLIYFQGTGAADDSGLPNDRFFAVRPEGSVSTLKIQRTERGDSAVYLCASSVDRGSPEAFFGQGTRLTVV.

V is TRBV28 and J is TRBJ2-5, with TRBD2 matching over 7 bases. CDR1 and CDR2 (germline): MDHEN, SYDVKM. V dropped 4 bases and J dropped 7; count of bases not matched to a gene: 12. The CDR3 is made up of 15 amino acids. For the CDR3, the DNA is TGTGCCAGCAGTTCCCCGGACGGAGGGAGGGTGACCCAGTACTTC. It encodes CASSSPDGGRVTQYF.

On this clone itself: Other DNA sequences in this specimen translate into the identical CDR3. V and J are TRBV27 and TRBJ2-7; D perhaps matches TRBD1 (5 bases). CDR1 and CDR2 from the germline V gene are MNHEY and SMNVEV (reference sequence). This CDR3 is built from 13 residues. V lost 5 bases, J lost 3 bases, and 11 bases lay in between. DNA for the CDR3: TGTGCCAGCAGTCTTTCAGGGAACTACGAGCAGTACTTC. Encoded protein: CASSLSGNYEQYF.

The rearrangement joins TRBV11-3 to TRBJ1-1; a weak D match, TRBD1 (5 bases). The CDR3 totals 15 residues. The germline gives CDR1 SGHNT, CDR2 YENEEA. V was cut by 3 bases and J by 1 base, with 12 bases left in between. The CDR3 spells CASSLGYTGNTEAFF. The DNA of the CDR3 is TGTGCCAGCAGCTTGGGATATACAGGGAACACTGAAGCTTTCTTT.